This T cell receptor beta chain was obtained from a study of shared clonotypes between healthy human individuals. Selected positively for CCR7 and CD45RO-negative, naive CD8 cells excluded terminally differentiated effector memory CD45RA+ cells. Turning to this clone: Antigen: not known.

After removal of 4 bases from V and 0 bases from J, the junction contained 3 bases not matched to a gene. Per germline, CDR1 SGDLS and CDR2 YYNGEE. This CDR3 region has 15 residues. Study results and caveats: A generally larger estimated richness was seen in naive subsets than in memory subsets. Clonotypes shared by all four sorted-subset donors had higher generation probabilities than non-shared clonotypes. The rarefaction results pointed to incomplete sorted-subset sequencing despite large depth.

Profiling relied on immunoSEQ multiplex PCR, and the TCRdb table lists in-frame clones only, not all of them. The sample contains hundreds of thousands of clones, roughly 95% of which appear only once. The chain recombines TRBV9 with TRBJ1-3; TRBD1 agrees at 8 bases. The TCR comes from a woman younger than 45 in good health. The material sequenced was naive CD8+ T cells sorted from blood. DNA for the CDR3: TGTGCCAGCAGCCCCGGACAGGGCTCTGGAAACACCATATATTTT. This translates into CASSPGQGSGNTIYF.